The 22 T cell receptor beta chains below all came from one sample that was sequenced in a study of blood T cell repertoires in COVID-19. Libraries were prepared by immunoSEQ multiplex PCR; TCRdb keeps only in-frame clonotypes and omits some of them. The sample includes 350,000 to 450,000 clones, around 85% seen only once; the top ten take under 4%. The specimen sequenced was peripheral blood. These receptors originate from a young woman with acute or convalescent COVID-19.

Concerning this clone itself: This sample also contains other DNA sequences that code for the same CDR3. The V and J genes are TRBV2 and TRBJ1-5; 7 bases align to TRBD1. Looked up from germline, CDR1 is SNHLY and CDR2 is FYNNEI. The length of the CDR3 is 14 residues. V dropped 6 bases and J dropped 6; count of bases not matched to a gene: 8. CDR3 loop: CASSRQGPGQPQHF. The CDR3 nucleotides are TGTGCCAGCAGCCGACAGGGCCCCGGTCAGCCCCAGCATTTT.

The rearrangement links TRBV30 to TRBJ1-1, with unresolved D. The length of the CDR3 is 9 residues. V lost 6 bases and J 4 bases, leaving 3 bases between the germline ends. CDR1 is GTSNPN, CDR2 SVGIG, per germline (reference sequence). CDR3 amino acids: CACCTEAFF. The CDR3 coding sequence is TGTGCCTGCTGCACTGAAGCTTTCTTT. The entire variable domain, with the rest obtained from reference TRBV30 and TRBJ1-1, is as follows: SQTIHQWPATLVQPVGSPLSLECTVEGTSNPNLYWYRQAAGRGLQLLFYSVGIGQISSEVPQNLSASRPQDRQFILSSKKLLLSDSGFYLCACCTEAFFGQGTRLTVV.

V usage is TRBV6-6 and J usage is TRBJ1-5; D ambiguous. This CDR3 spans 14 amino acids. Germline CDR1 reads MNHNY; CDR2 reads SVGAGI (reference sequence). V gave up 5 bases and J gave up 0 bases, with 8 bases separating them. The CDR3 loop is CASSPGHSNQPQHF. DNA for the CDR3: TGTGCCAGCAGTCCTGGGCATAGCAATCAGCCCCAGCATTTT.

This clone was seen at least ten times. V usage is TRBV6-1 and J usage is TRBJ1-5; 8 nucleotides line up with TRBD1. Losses at the gene ends were 2 bases for V and 4 bases for J; bases not matched to a gene: 4. From germline, CDR1 is MNHNS and CDR2 SASEGT. This CDR3 has 15 residues. The CDR3 nucleotides are TGTGCCAGCAGTGAACGACAGGGGCCGAATCAGCCCCAGCATTTT. It codes for CASSERQGPNQPQHF.

V is TRBV18 and J is TRBJ1-6; 10 bases agree with TRBD1. The V gene end was trimmed by 5 bases and the J gene end by 7 bases; junction bases not matched to a gene: 5. Germline CDR1 is KGHSH and CDR2 is LQKENI. The CDR3 runs 15 residues. CDR3 residues: CASSAAGQGNSPLHF. In nucleotides, the CDR3 is TGTGCCAGCTCAGCCGCGGGACAGGGGAATTCACCCCTCCACTTT.

This clone was detected only a few times. The chain recombines TRBV6-5 with TRBJ1-5; a possible D gene is TRBD1 (6 bases). V was pared by 3 bases and J by 6 bases, with 12 bases between. In germline, CDR1 is MNHEY, CDR2 SVGAGI. There are 14 residues in the CDR3. The CDR3 nucleotides are TGTGCCAGCAGTTATTTGCAGGGGAGTCAGCCCCAGCATTTT. It yields the protein CASSYLQGSQPQHF.

The rearrangement joins TRBV2 to TRBJ1-1, with TRBD1 matching 10 bases. V shed 8 bases and J 6 bases; nucleotides not matched to a gene: 6. Germline V CDR1 and CDR2: SNHLY, FYNNEI. This CDR3 contains 13 residues. The CDR3 nucleotides are TGTGCCAGCGGGCCGACAGGGGGCCCTGAAGCTTTCTTT. The encoded protein is CASGPTGGPEAFF. The whole variable domain, filled in from reference TRBV2 and TRBJ1-1, reads EPEVTQTPSHQVTQMGQEVILRCVPISNHLYFYWYRQILGQKVEFLVSFYNNEISEKSEIFDDQFSVERPDGSNFTLKIRSTKLEDSAMYFCASGPTGGPEAFFGQGTRLTVV.

This chain joins TRBV7-9 and TRBJ1-1; the match to TRBD1 covers 8 bases. V was clipped by 5 bases and J by 2 bases; unmatched bases: 7. The germline V gene has CDR1 SEHNR and CDR2 FQNEAQ (reference sequence). This CDR3 has 15 residues. The CDR3 region has the DNA TGTGCCAGCAGCGGCCGGACAGGGTTCAACACTGAAGCTTTCTTT. Its translation: CASSGRTGFNTEAFF.

V gene TRBV6-5 combines with J gene TRBJ1-5; TRBD1 matches 9 bases. CDR1 is MNHEY, CDR2 SVGAGI, per germline. The trim removed 6 bases at V and 7 bases at J, leaving 4 bases unmatched. The CDR3 is 13 amino acids. CDR3 in DNA: TGTGCCAGCAGACAGGGGGCGACCCAGCCCCAGCATTTT. This encodes CASRQGATQPQHF.

This chain connects TRBV28 to TRBJ1-4, with TRBD1 matching over 7 bases. Germline loops: CDR1 MDHEN, CDR2 SYDVKM. V shed 6 bases and J 7 bases; nucleotides not matched to a gene: 14. The CDR3 totals 16 residues. The CDR3, as DNA: TGTGCCAGCAGCACCCCTAGGGGGCAAAGGGGTGAAAAACTGTTTTTT. It specifies CASSTPRGQRGEKLFF.

The genes are TRBV14 and TRBJ2-5; TRBD2 aligns across 7 bases. The CDR3 sequence is 12 residues long. Trimming at V came to 6 bases and at J to 5 bases, leaving 3 bases not matched to a gene. Per the germline V gene, CDR1 is SGHDN and CDR2 is FVKESK. The CDR3 bases are TGTGCCAGCAGGTCCGGGGGGGAGACCCAGTACTTC. Translated: CASRSGGETQYF.

This rearrangement joins TRBV10-3 to TRBJ2-2; 11 nucleotides line up with TRBD1. CDR3 length equals 13 residues. Per germline, CDR1 ENHRY and CDR2 SYGVKD. J was trimmed by 7 bases and V by 8 bases; bases with no gene match: 3. CDR3 DNA: TGTGCCATCGGACAGGGGGCTGGCGGGGAGCTGTTTTTT. As protein: CAIGQGAGGELFF.

The J gene is TRBJ2-1, the V gene TRBV19, with 9 nucleotides matching TRBD2. Germline lookup yields CDR1 LNHDA and CDR2 SQIVND (reference sequence). Unmatched junction bases numbered 8, after V lost 5 bases and J lost 6 bases. This CDR3 comprises 15 residues. The CDR3 sequence is CASSEMLAGSNEQFF. CDR3 in DNA: TGTGCCAGTAGTGAAATGCTAGCGGGATCCAATGAGCAGTTCTTC.

The CDR3 coding sequence is TGTGCCAGCAGTTTAACCCCGGACACTGGGCAGTTCTTC. It codes for CASSLTPDTGQFF. The genes are TRBV28 and TRBJ2-1; a weak D match, TRBD1 (5 bases). This CDR3 comprises 13 residues. V was pared by 2 bases and J by 12 bases, with 14 bases between. Per the germline V gene, CDR1 is MDHEN and CDR2 is SYDVKM.

The genes are TRBV15 and TRBJ1-4; D might be TRBD1 (6 bases). The germline gives CDR1 LNHNV, CDR2 YYDKDF (reference sequence). V dropped 6 bases and J dropped 5 bases, with 10 bases sitting between them. The CDR3 has 13 amino acids. CDR3 DNA: TGTGCCACCAGGGACAGAAAAAATGAAAAACTGTTTTTT. This codes for CATRDRKNEKLFF.

This chain connects TRBV10-3 to TRBJ2-7; 9 bases line up with TRBD1. This CDR3 has 15 amino acids. J was trimmed by 3 bases and V by 2 bases; bases with no gene match: 5. Germline CDR1 reads ENHRY; CDR2 reads SYGVKD. This CDR3 is CAISESDRGYYEQYF. CDR3 nucleotides: TGTGCCATCAGTGAGAGTGACAGGGGGTACTACGAGCAGTACTTC.

V and J are TRBV6-5 and TRBJ2-7, with D perhaps matching TRBD1 (7 bases). This CDR3 is built from 15 residues. Per germline, CDR1 MNHEY and CDR2 SVGAGI. Trimming took 7 bases from V and 4 from J, leaving 20 bases between them. The CDR3 here is CASTVEEGAPYEQYF. CDR3 DNA sequence: TGTGCCAGCACCGTAGAGGAGGGGGCCCCTTACGAGCAGTACTTC.

The CDR3 loop reads CASSPDSRDEAFF. The CDR3 region has the DNA TGTGCCAGCTCACCGGACAGCCGGGATGAAGCTTTCTTT. The V gene is TRBV18, the J gene TRBJ1-1; D is possibly TRBD1 (6 bases). V lost 3 bases and J 7 bases, leaving 12 bases between the germline ends. Germline V gene sequence: CDR1 KGHSH, CDR2 LQKENI. The CDR3 runs to 13 residues.

The chain uses TRBV7-9 and TRBJ1-3; the D is unclear. V was pared by 8 bases and J by 8 bases, with 22 bases between. The CDR3 totals 15 residues. Looked up from germline, CDR1 is SEHNR and CDR2 is FQNEAQ (reference sequence). The CDR3 coding sequence is TGTGCCAGCGGCCCCGGTGCTTCCCGGGAGGACACCATATATTTT. It specifies CASGPGASREDTIYF.

The V call is TRBV5-4, the J call TRBJ2-2; TRBD2 might be the D (5 bases). The CDR3 has 16 amino acids. The germline CDR1 and CDR2 sequences are SGHNT and YYREEE (reference sequence). Trimming pared 0 bases from V and 12 bases from J, leaving 21 bases between. The CDR3 loop is CASSLEGRGAPGKLFF. CDR3 nucleotides: TGTGCCAGCAGCTTGGAAGGTCGAGGAGCACCGGGGAAGCTGTTTTTT.

The table lists this clone with a few counts. This rearrangement joins TRBV12-3 or TRBV12-4 to TRBJ1-1; D uncertain. The germline V and J ends were trimmed by 5 bases and 6 bases, with 13 bases remaining between them. The CDR3 is 13 residues long. In DNA form, the CDR3 reads TGTGCCAGCAGTACCTCGGGTCCCCCTGAAGCTTTCTTT. Translating it yields CASSTSGPPEAFF.

The gene calls are TRBV11-2 and TRBJ1-2; D possibly corresponds to TRBD1 (6 bases). This CDR3 contains 14 residues. Germline values: CDR1 SGHAT, CDR2 FQNNGV. Trimming stripped 5 bases from V and 0 bases from J, with 10 bases between. CDR3 bases: TGTGCCAGCAGCGCCCGACAGGCTAACTATGGCTACACCTTC. The encoded protein is CASSARQANYGYTF.